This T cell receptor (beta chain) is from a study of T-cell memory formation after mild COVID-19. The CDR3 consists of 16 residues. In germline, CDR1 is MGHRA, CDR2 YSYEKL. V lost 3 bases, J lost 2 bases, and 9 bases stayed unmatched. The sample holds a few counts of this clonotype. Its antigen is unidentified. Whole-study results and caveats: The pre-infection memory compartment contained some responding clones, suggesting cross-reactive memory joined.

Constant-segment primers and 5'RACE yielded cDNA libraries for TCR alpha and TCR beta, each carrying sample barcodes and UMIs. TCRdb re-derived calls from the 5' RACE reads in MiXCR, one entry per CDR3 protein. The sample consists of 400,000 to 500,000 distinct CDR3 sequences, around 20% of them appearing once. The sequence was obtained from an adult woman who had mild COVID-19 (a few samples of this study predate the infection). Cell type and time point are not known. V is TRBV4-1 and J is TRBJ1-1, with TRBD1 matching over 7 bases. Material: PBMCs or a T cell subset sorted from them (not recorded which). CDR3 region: CASSQEAGTVNTEAFF. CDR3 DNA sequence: TGCGCCAGCAGCCAGGAAGCCGGGACAGTAAACACTGAAGCTTTCTTT.